One sample yielded the 10 T cell receptor beta chains listed below, sequenced in a study of cytomegalovirus exposure and HLA in healthy donors. In the PCR, 60 Vbeta and 13 Jbeta primers were used. Measured with immunoSEQ multiplex PCR; TCRdb has only the in-frame clones, and not every one. The sample has around 120,000 clones, approximately 80% seen once. The sequencing input was PBMCs. Receptors originate from a young man in good health and CMV-seropositive.

The chain has TRBV21-1 and TRBJ2-5; the DNA was not used to check the table's D call, TRBD2. The end of the DNA is better explained by TRBJ2-7, so the J call may be wrong. TRBV21-1 is given as a pseudogene. The CDR3 loop spans 15 amino acids. The CDR3 bases are TGTGCCAGCAGCAATTCGTCTAGCGGGATTCACGAGCAGTACTTC. It is translated as CASSNSSSGIHEQYF.

The V gene is TRBV14, the J gene TRBJ2-5; 7 positions agree with TRBD2. Germline V gene data show CDR1 as SGHDN and CDR2 as FVKESK. The CDR3 consists of 14 residues. Trimming at V came to 6 bases and at J to 5 bases, leaving 9 bases not matched to a gene. In nucleotides, the CDR3 is TGTGCCAGCAGTACTCTAGGGAGGGAGGAGACCCAGTACTTC. Amino acids: CASSTLGREETQYF. The entire variable domain, with the rest obtained from reference TRBV14 and TRBJ2-5, is as follows: EAGVTQFPSHSVIEKGQTVTLRCDPISGHDNLYWYRRVMGKEIKFLLHFVKESKQDESGMPNNRFLAERTGGTYSTLKVQPAELEDSGVYFCASSTLGREETQYFGPGTRLLVL.

This chain links TRBV14 with TRBJ2-3, with D possibly matching TRBD2 (5 bases). Germline loops: CDR1 SGHDN, CDR2 FVKESK. CDR3 length: 12 residues. V was cut by 4 bases and J by 6 bases, with 8 bases left in between. This CDR3 is CASSPGLDTQYF. The CDR3 DNA follows: TGTGCCAGCAGCCCCGGACTCGATACGCAGTATTTT.

This clone appeared once. The rearrangement uses TRBV2 and TRBJ1-5; TRBD1 matches at 7 bases. V shed 6 bases, J shed 9 bases, and the junction held 5 bases outside the gene matches. This CDR3 spans 12 amino acids. CDR1 is SNHLY, CDR2 FYNNEI, per germline. CDR3 loop: CASRQQGTPQHF. The CDR3, as DNA: TGTGCCAGCAGACAACAGGGGACGCCCCAGCATTTT.

The chain combines TRBV15 with TRBJ1-4; possibly TRBD1 for D (6 bases). With 1 base removed from V and 7 bases from J, the gap between germline ends came to 13 bases. The length of the CDR3 is 15 residues. Germline V gene sequence: CDR1 LNHNV, CDR2 YYDKDF (reference sequence). The CDR3 sequence is CATSRAGGSGEKLFF. DNA of the CDR3: TGTGCCACCAGCAGAGCGGGGGGCTCCGGTGAAAAACTGTTTTTT.

The CDR3 is CASSLNPGMVTDTQYF. The DNA for the CDR3 is TGTGCCAGCAGCTTAAATCCCGGGATGGTCACAGATACGCAGTATTTT. V usage is TRBV7-3 and J usage is TRBJ2-3; the D gene is possibly TRBD2 (5 bases). V was pared by 1 base and J by 2 bases, with 13 bases between. The CDR3 runs 16 residues. Germline CDR1 SGHTA, CDR2 FQGTGA.

This clone showed up just once. The V gene is TRBV30, the J gene TRBJ1-4; D may be TRBD1 (6 bases). V lost 8 bases and J lost 3, with 10 bases in between. CDR3 length: 12 residues. CDR1 is GTSNPN and CDR2 is SVGIG in the germline V gene (reference sequence). CDR3 DNA: TGTGCCCGCAGGGGAGCTAATGAAAAACTGTTTTTT. The encoded protein is CARRGANEKLFF.

The chain recombines TRBV6-5 with TRBJ2-7; D remains ambiguous. Germline V CDR1 and CDR2: MNHEY, SVGAGI. The CDR3 contains 14 residues. V was cut by 7 bases and J by 7 bases, with 20 bases left in between. For the CDR3, the DNA is TGTGCCAGCAAAAGTGGCAGCCTCCCCGGGGAGCAGTACTTC. It codes for CASKSGSLPGEQYF.

The chain joins TRBV7-3 to TRBJ2-1, with D possibly TRBD2 on 7 matching bases. The CDR3 is made up of 15 amino acids. The germline gives CDR1 SGHTA, CDR2 FQGTGA. Trimming removed 2 bases from V and 6 bases from J, with 14 bases in between. Written as DNA, the CDR3 is TGTGCCAGCAGCTTATTCGAGGGGGGGGGCAATGAGCAGTTCTTC. Protein product: CASSLFEGGGNEQFF.

The chain has TRBV5-1 and TRBJ2-3; D is uncertain. The CDR3 is made up of 14 amino acids. V was cut by 4 bases and J by 5 bases, with 14 bases left in between. Germline values: CDR1 SGHRS, CDR2 YFSETQ. CDR3 amino acids: CASSLRRSLDTQYF. Written as DNA, the CDR3 is TGCGCCAGCAGCCTCCGAAGGAGCTTAGATACGCAGTATTTT.